Detailed here is one T cell receptor beta chain. CDR1 MNHNY and CDR2 SVGAGI come from the germline V gene (reference sequence). Germline trimming cut 7 bases from V and 5 bases from J; bases unmatched to any gene: 16. This CDR3 is built from 16 residues. TCRdb keeps only in-frame clones here, not all; method: immunoSEQ multiplex PCR. The sample yields roughly 410,000 clones, approximately 90% seen once. These data come from a study of blood T cell repertoires in COVID-19. As for the study in general: Sample material is recorded as cDNA or gDNA derived from T cells, B-cell-depleted T cells, or PBMCs.

Seattle's cohort entered during active infection and was followed longitudinally. The V and J genes are TRBV6-6 and TRBJ1-1; 7 bases agree with TRBD1. The source material was peripheral blood. The TCR was taken from a woman aged 40 to 55 with COVID-19, enrolled during active disease. The CDR3 DNA is TGTGCCAGCAACGGACCGGACAGGAGGGCTTGGACTGAAGCTTTCTTT. Translating gives CASNGPDRRAWTEAFF.